These 3 T cell receptor beta chains originate from one sample sequenced in a study of cytomegalovirus exposure and HLA in healthy donors. Clones were sequenced by immunoSEQ multiplex PCR, and TCRdb holds only the in-frame ones, with some missing. This sample carries some 310,000 clones, 88% of them seen once, and the ten largest clones take roughly 0.96%. Sequencing used PBMCs. Receptor source: a man aged 25-40 years in good health and CMV-seronegative.

The rearrangement uses TRBV5-5 and TRBJ2-7; D might be TRBD2 (6 bases). CDR1 and CDR2 from the germline V gene are SGHKS and YYEKEE (reference sequence). CDR3 size: 17 residues. With 0 bases removed from V and 3 bases from J, the gap between germline ends came to 19 bases. In nucleotides, the CDR3 is TGTGCCAGCAGCTTGGAGGGTGGGGGACGGGACTTCTACGAGCAGTACTTC. This sequence encodes CASSLEGGGRDFYEQYF. Filled out from reference TRBV5-5 and TRBJ2-7, the complete variable domain reads DAGVTQSPTHLIKTRGQQVTLRCSPISGHKSVSWYQQVLGQGPQFIFQYYEKEERGRGNFPDRFSARQFPNYSSELNVNALLLGDSALYLCASSLEGGGRDFYEQYFGPGTRLTVT.

The rearrangement uses TRBV7-9 and TRBJ2-1, with D perhaps TRBD1 (5 bases). CDR3 size: 12 residues. Trimming took off 5 bases at V and 7 bases at J, with 9 bases between the two ends. CDR1 SEHNR and CDR2 FQNEAQ come from the germline V gene (reference sequence). DNA for the CDR3: TGTGCCAGCAGCCCGACAGAGAATGAGCAGTTCTTC. The encoded protein is CASSPTENEQFF.

The gene calls are TRBV11-2 and TRBJ2-1; TRBD2 matches at 10 bases. Trimming cost V 3 bases and J 3 bases; bases outside gene matches: 5. CDR3 length: 16 amino acids. Germline CDR1 and CDR2: SGHAT and FQNNGV. The CDR3 here is CASSFTSGEFYNEQFF. Here the CDR3 DNA reads TGTGCCAGCAGCTTTACTAGCGGGGAATTCTACAATGAGCAGTTCTTC.